Following are 21 T cell receptor beta chains from one sample sequenced in a study of control samples from healthy donors and cancer patients. Sequencing was performed with immunoSEQ multiplex PCR; in TCRdb, only in-frame clones are kept and a portion is missing. Here the sample spans about 61,000 clones, around 91% being singletons. Source material: PBMCs. Receptors originate from a man in his 60s with colorectal cancer.

The rearrangement uses TRBV4-3 and TRBJ2-7; TRBD1 might be the D (5 bases). In germline, CDR1 is LGHNA, CDR2 YSLEER. This CDR3 has 15 residues. Trimming took off 0 bases at V and 5 bases at J, with 14 bases between the two ends. CDR3 in amino acids: CASSQESGRVHEQYF. The CDR3 nucleotides are TGCGCCAGCAGCCAAGAATCCGGCAGGGTGCACGAGCAGTACTTC.

V gene TRBV7-2 combines with J gene TRBJ1-2, with a weak D call TRBD1 (6 bases). Germline V gene lookup returns CDR1 SGHTA and CDR2 FQGNSA. The germline V and J ends were trimmed by 5 bases and 5 bases, with 12 bases remaining between them. This CDR3 is 13 amino acids long. CDR3 DNA sequence: TGTGCCAGCAGCCAGGACAGTTTGTATGGCTACACCTTC. It is translated as CASSQDSLYGYTF.

The chain is built from TRBV7-3 and TRBJ2-2; D possibly corresponds to TRBD2 (6 bases). CDR1 is SGHTA, CDR2 FQGTGA, per germline. The length of the CDR3 is 16 residues. V was pared by 0 bases and J by 1 base, with 9 bases between. The CDR3 protein is CASSLTSGLNTGELFF. In DNA form, the CDR3 reads TGTGCCAGCAGCTTAACGTCGGGACTGAACACCGGGGAGCTGTTTTTT.

This clone showed up just once. J is TRBJ1-6 and V is TRBV7-2; 7 bases are shared with TRBD1. With 2 bases clipped from V and 7 bases from J, the junction kept 5 bases outside the gene matches. The CDR3 runs 15 residues. Germline values: CDR1 SGHTA, CDR2 FQGNSA. The CDR3 loop reads CASSLIGQANSPLHF. The CDR3 region has the DNA TGTGCCAGCAGCTTAATCGGACAGGCCAATTCACCCCTCCACTTT.

Only a few counts were recorded for this clone. The rearrangement links TRBV5-1 to TRBJ1-2, with no clear D. This CDR3 contains 13 residues. Germline lookup yields CDR1 SGHRS and CDR2 YFSETQ. The V gene lost 0 bases and the J gene lost 0 bases, with 3 bases spanning the gap. CDR3 region: CASSLGTNYGYTF. CDR3 nucleotides: TGCGCCAGCAGCTTGGGTACTAACTATGGCTACACCTTC.

The CDR3: CASSPLGDSTDTQYF. CDR3 nucleotide sequence: TGCGCCAGCAGCCCACTCGGGGATAGCACAGATACGCAGTATTTT. This chain joins TRBV4-1 and TRBJ2-3; D perhaps matches TRBD2 (5 bases). Germline loops: CDR1 MGHRA, CDR2 YSYEKL. The CDR3 totals 15 residues. Trimming removed 4 bases from V and 0 bases from J, with 11 bases in between.

The gene calls are TRBV6-6 and TRBJ1-5, with D unresolved. V was shortened by 0 bases and J by 1 base, with 7 bases between the two germline ends. Per germline, CDR1 MNHNY and CDR2 SVGAGI (reference sequence). The CDR3 has 15 amino acids. In DNA, the CDR3 is TGTGCCAGCAGTTACTCCCGGGCAAGCAATCAGCCCCAGCATTTT. Protein product: CASSYSRASNQPQHF.

CDR3 sequence: CASSLGRLAGGDNEQFF. The CDR3 nucleotides read TGTGCCAGCAGCTTGGGGAGACTAGCGGGGGGGGACAATGAGCAGTTCTTC. J is TRBJ2-1 and V is TRBV5-8; the match to TRBD2 covers 14 bases. Germline CDR1 and CDR2: SGHTS and YDEGEE. V dropped 0 bases and J dropped 5; count of bases not matched to a gene: 4. The CDR3 contains 17 residues.

This chain connects TRBV10-1 to TRBJ1-2, with unresolved D. Deletions cut 2 bases from V and 1 base from J, with 5 bases between. The CDR3 is 13 amino acids. In germline, CDR1 is WNHNN, CDR2 SYGVQD (reference sequence). This CDR3 is CASSEGINYGYTF. The CDR3 nucleotides read TGCGCCAGCAGTGAGGGCATTAACTATGGCTACACCTTC.

This CDR3 is CASSYSPGGSYGYTF. CDR3 nucleotide sequence: TGTGCCAGCAGTTACTCTCCAGGGGGTAGCTATGGCTACACCTTC. V usage is TRBV6-6 and J usage is TRBJ1-2; 7 positions agree with TRBD1. V lost 0 bases, J lost 4 bases, and 5 bases stayed unmatched. CDR1 and CDR2 (germline): MNHNY, SVGAGI (reference sequence). The CDR3 has 15 residues.

The CDR3 spells CASSQDRGGVEQFF. The CDR3 nucleotides read TGCGCCAGCAGCCAAGATCGTGGAGGGGTTGAGCAGTTCTTC. The chain joins TRBV4-3 to TRBJ2-1; weak D call: TRBD2 (6 bases). Germline-derived CDR1 and CDR2 are LGHNA and YSLEER. V shed 0 bases and J shed 9 bases, with 12 bases lying between them. This CDR3 region has 14 residues.

This chain joins TRBV3-1 (or the pseudogene TRBV3-2) and TRBJ1-6, with D possibly TRBD1 on 5 matching bases. V gave up 1 base and J gave up 7 bases, with 8 bases separating them. Germline CDR1 is LGHDT and CDR2 is YNNKEL (reference sequence). This CDR3 is built from 14 residues. Here the CDR3 DNA reads TGTGCCAGCAGCCAAGTAGAGGGGAATTCACCCCTCCACTTT. It is translated as CASSQVEGNSPLHF.

The V and J genes are TRBV28 and TRBJ2-7, with a tentative D call TRBD1 (6 bases). The germline CDR1 and CDR2 sequences are MDHEN and SYDVKM. CDR3 size: 14 residues. The V end lost 6 bases, the J end lost 3 bases, and 15 bases lay between the germline ends. The CDR3 region has the DNA TGTGCCAGCAGATCGACAGGAAAAGGCTACGAGCAGTACTTC. Translated, it gives CASRSTGKGYEQYF. Using reference TRBV28 and TRBJ2-7 for the parts outside the CDR3, the full variable domain is DVKVTQSSRYLVKRTGEKVFLECVQDMDHENMFWYRQDPGLGLRLIYFSYDVKMKEKGDIPEGYSVSREKKERFSLILESASTNQTSMYLCASRSTGKGYEQYFGPGTRLTVT.

This chain uses TRBV4-1 with TRBJ2-7, with 8 bases identical to TRBD2. The CDR3 contains 14 residues. Unmatched junction bases numbered 4, after V lost 3 bases and J lost 3 bases. Germline values: CDR1 MGHRA, CDR2 YSYEKL. CDR3 nucleotides: TGCGCCAGCAGCCAGGGGACTAGAAGCTACGAGCAGTACTTC. This codes for CASSQGTRSYEQYF.

The chain uses TRBV13 and TRBJ1-3; weak D call: TRBD1 (5 bases). The length of the CDR3 is 18 residues. Germline values: CDR1 PRHDT, CDR2 FYEKMQ (reference sequence). Trimming removed 5 bases from V and 0 bases from J, with 20 bases in between. CDR3 region: CASSPTGLEGDSGNTIYF. The DNA of the CDR3 is TGTGCCAGCAGCCCAACGGGCCTCGAAGGGGACTCTGGAAACACCATATATTTT.

The chain combines TRBV11-1 with TRBJ2-1; the D gene is possibly TRBD2 (5 bases). CDR1 is SGHAT, CDR2 FQDESV, per germline (reference sequence). The V end lost 4 bases, the J end lost 4 bases, and 14 bases lay between the germline ends. This CDR3 is 15 amino acids long. CDR3 in amino acids: CASSSVDSAYNEQFF. The CDR3 region has the DNA TGTGCCAGCAGCTCAGTGGACTCCGCTTACAATGAGCAGTTCTTC.

As concerns this clone: One end of the junction varies from germline; a read error may be responsible. The chain has TRBV15 and TRBJ1-3; TRBD1 is a possible D gene (5 bases). The CDR3 extends over 15 amino acids. Germline lookup yields CDR1 LNHNV and CDR2 YYDKDF (reference sequence). CDR3 in amino acids: CATTRGVGSGNTIYF. The DNA of the CDR3 is TGTGCCACCACCAGAGGGGTAGGATCAGGAAACACCATATATTTT.

Note on this clone: At one boundary the junction diverges from the germline segment, which might be a read error. V usage is TRBV7-9 and J usage is TRBJ2-1; no clear D. CDR3 length equals 14 residues. Germline CDR1 and CDR2: SEHNR and FQNEAQ (reference sequence). As DNA, the CDR3 is TGTGCCAGCAGCGACGGGCCCAGGTACAGTGAGCAGTTCTTC. This translates into CASSDGPRYSEQFF.

The J gene is TRBJ1-4, the V gene TRBV5-6, with 7 bases identical to TRBD1. The V gene's germline CDR1 is SGHDT and CDR2 YYEEEE. The CDR3 is 14 residues long. V lost 3 bases to trimming and J lost 8 bases; unmatched junction nucleotides: 7. The CDR3 is CASSSQGVEEKLFF. The CDR3 bases are TGTGCCAGCAGCTCCCAGGGGGTGGAGGAAAAACTGTTTTTT.

This clone was detected only once. The chain joins TRBV2 to TRBJ1-2; 8 nucleotides align to TRBD1. V trimming: 6 bases; J trimming: 6 bases; junction bases outside the gene matches: 12. The CDR3 has 15 residues. Germline CDR1 is SNHLY and CDR2 is FYNNEI. Written as DNA, the CDR3 is TGTGCCAGCAGGGCCGGACAGGGCAGAATGAATGGCTACACCTTC. Amino acid sequence: CASRAGQGRMNGYTF.

The V and J genes are TRBV19 and TRBJ2-7; D could derive from TRBD1 or TRBD2 (5 bases each). This CDR3 is 14 amino acids long. Trimming stripped 6 bases from V and 0 bases from J, with 12 bases between. Germline CDR1 is LNHDA and CDR2 is SQIVND (reference sequence). CDR3 loop: CASSPGTVSYEQYF. CDR3 nucleotide sequence: TGTGCCAGTAGCCCCGGGACGGTCTCCTACGAGCAGTACTTC. Full variable domain (outside the CDR3, taken from reference TRBV19 and TRBJ2-7): DGGITQSPKYLFRKEGQNVTLSCEQNLNHDAMYWYRQDPGQGLRLIYYSQIVNDFQKGDIAEGYSVSREKKESFPLTVTSAQKNPTAFYLCASSPGTVSYEQYFGPGTRLTVT.